The present TCR beta chain was sequenced within a study of cytomegalovirus exposure and HLA in healthy donors. The PCR contained 60 Vbeta and 13 Jbeta primers. Profiling relied on immunoSEQ multiplex PCR, and the TCRdb table lists in-frame clones only, not all of them. In the table there are roughly 89,000 clones, about three quarters of which are singletons. Sequencing used PBMCs. The sequence came from a man aged 25 to 45 in good health and CMV-seropositive.

Here the CDR3 reads CASSQEDTGGADYGYTF. Written as DNA, the CDR3 is TGTGCCAGCAGCCAAGAGGACACAGGGGGCGCGGACTATGGCTACACCTTC. The chain is built from TRBV4-2 and TRBJ1-2; TRBD1 matches at 9 bases. V lost 0 bases, J lost 3 bases, and 8 bases stayed unmatched. The germline gives CDR1 LGHNA, CDR2 YNFKEQ. The CDR3 length is 17 residues.